This paragraph covers one T cell receptor (beta chain) sequence. Only in-frame clones appear in the TCRdb table, and some are missing; sequencing was by immunoSEQ multiplex PCR. Seen here are under 150,000 clones, around 82% observed once, and the top ten hold about 5%. With 4 bases removed from V and 6 bases from J, the gap between germline ends came to 16 bases. This CDR3 spans 15 amino acids. Germline lookup yields CDR1 MDHEN and CDR2 SYDVKM. The sample is drawn from a study of blood T cell repertoires in COVID-19. About the study: Italy, Spain and the United States were the sources of the convalescent and acute COVID-19 samples. In each case, the material was cDNA or gDNA derived from T cells, B-cell-depleted T cells, or PBMCs.

The sample was peripheral blood. V usage is TRBV28 and J usage is TRBJ1-3; TRBD1 might be the D (5 bases). The clonotype originates from a woman in her fifties or sixties with acute or convalescent COVID-19. CDR3 amino acids: CASSSSGTTTNTIYF. The CDR3 region has the DNA TGTGCCAGCAGTTCATCTGGGACTACCACAAACACCATATATTTT. The complete variable domain, with remaining parts taken from reference TRBV28 and TRBJ1-3, reads DVKVTQSSRYLVKRTGEKVFLECVQDMDHENMFWYRQDPGLGLRLIYFSYDVKMKEKGDIPEGYSVSREKKERFSLILESASTNQTSMYLCASSSSGTTTNTIYFGEGSWLTVV.